This T cell receptor (beta chain) was documented in a study of cytomegalovirus exposure and HLA in healthy donors. Turning to the study itself: The study placed around 80% of its approximately 400 genotyped donors in the Caucasian-associated ancestry cluster.

V was pared by 0 bases and J by 2 bases, with 11 bases of the junction left unmatched. The length of the CDR3 is 19 residues. The germline V gene has CDR1 WNHNN and CDR2 SYGVQD (reference sequence). Points on this clone: Antigen specificity is unknown.

Study-wide points: Researchers counted roughly 150 TCR beta chains as cytomegalovirus-associated.

A multiplex PCR was run with 60 Vbeta primers and 13 Jbeta primers. Method: immunoSEQ multiplex PCR; TCRdb's copy keeps in-frame clones and lacks some. The sample yields under 110,000 clones, roughly 80% seen once. The gene calls are TRBV10-1 and TRBJ2-5, with 11 bases matching TRBD2. What was sequenced was PBMCs. The clonotype comes from a man in his sixties in good health and CMV-seronegative. CDR3 sequence (DNA): TGCGCCAGCAGTGAGTCAGGGCTAGCGGGGGGCCCGTTTCAAGAGACCCAGTACTTC. Residues: CASSESGLAGGPFQETQYF.